This T cell receptor beta chain derives from a study of blood T cell repertoires in COVID-19. Study as a whole: Some COVID-19 samples were acute and others convalescent; all came from the United States, Italy and Spain.

TCRdb keeps only in-frame clones here, not all; method: immunoSEQ multiplex PCR. The repertoire has under 55,000 clones, 79% of them found once; the top ten carry 25%. Germline V gene lookup returns CDR1 ENHRY and CDR2 SYGVKD. V shed 2 bases and J 5 bases; nucleotides not matched to a gene: 4. This CDR3 comprises 16 residues. This chain joins TRBV10-3 and TRBJ2-1; 12 nucleotides align to TRBD2. This receptor was taken from a man between 65 and 80 years old with acute or convalescent COVID-19. The specimen was peripheral blood. CDR3 nucleotides: TGTGCCATCAGTGAGACCCGACTAGCGGGAGACAATGAGCAGTTCTTC. Encoded protein: CAISETRLAGDNEQFF.